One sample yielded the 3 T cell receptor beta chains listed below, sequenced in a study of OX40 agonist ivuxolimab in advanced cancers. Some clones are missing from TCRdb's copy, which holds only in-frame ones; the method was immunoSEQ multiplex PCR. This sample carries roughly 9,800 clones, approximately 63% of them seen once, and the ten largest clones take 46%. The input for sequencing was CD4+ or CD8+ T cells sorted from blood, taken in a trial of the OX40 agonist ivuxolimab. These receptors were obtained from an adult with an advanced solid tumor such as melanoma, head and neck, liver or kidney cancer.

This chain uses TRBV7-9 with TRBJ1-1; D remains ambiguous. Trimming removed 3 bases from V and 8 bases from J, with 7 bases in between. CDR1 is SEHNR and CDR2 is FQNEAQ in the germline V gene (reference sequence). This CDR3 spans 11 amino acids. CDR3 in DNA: TGTGCCAGCAGCTTCGACCTCGAAGCTTTCTTT. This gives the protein CASSFDLEAFF.

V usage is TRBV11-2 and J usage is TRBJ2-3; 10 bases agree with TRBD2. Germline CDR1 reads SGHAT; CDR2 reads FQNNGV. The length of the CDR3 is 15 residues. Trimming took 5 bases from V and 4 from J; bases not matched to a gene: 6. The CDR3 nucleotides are TGTGCCAGCAGCCCTAGCGGGAGTAAGGCAGATACGCAGTATTTT. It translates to CASSPSGSKADTQYF.

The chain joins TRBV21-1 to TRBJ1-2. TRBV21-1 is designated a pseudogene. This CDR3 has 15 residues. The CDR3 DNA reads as TGTGCCAGCAGCAACGGGACGGGAAGGTACTATGGCTACACCTTC. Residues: CASSNGTGRYYGYTF.